The 3 T cell receptor beta chains in this list originate from one sample, sequenced in a study of CXCR3-negative and CXCR3-positive naive CD8 T cells. Carrying UMI labels, the TRB cDNA libraries were prepared through 5' RACE. TCRdb re-called the 5' RACE reads and shows each CDR3 protein once, DNA omitted. The sample totals roughly 24,000 distinct CDR3 sequences. Sequencing was performed on naive CXCR3- CD8+ T cells from blood. Subset specified: CD45RO-CCR7+CD27+CD95- naive CD8+ T cells lacking CXCR3 (TNR3-). The origin of the receptors is a human donor in good health. Some clones in this sample may be carry-over from other donors' samples.

This rearrangement joins TRBV3-1 to TRBJ2-1; TCRdb picks TRBD1, but there is no DNA to check that call. CDR3 size: 18 residues. Germline CDR1 and CDR2: LGHDT and YNNKEL (reference sequence). The CDR3 sequence: CASSHDGGPISPYNEQFF.

The chain couples TRBV21-1 to TRBJ1-2; TCRdb proposes TRBD1, but this gene call is untestable without DNA. TRBV21-1 is given as a pseudogene. The CDR3 runs to 15 residues. The chain's CDR3 is CASSKGTQAYYGYTF.

The V call is TRBV5-1, the J call TRBJ2-3; TCRdb's D call of TRBD2 is untestable without DNA. The V gene's germline CDR1 is SGHRS and CDR2 YFSETQ. The CDR3 contains 13 residues. CDR3 region: CASSGGTFDTQYF.